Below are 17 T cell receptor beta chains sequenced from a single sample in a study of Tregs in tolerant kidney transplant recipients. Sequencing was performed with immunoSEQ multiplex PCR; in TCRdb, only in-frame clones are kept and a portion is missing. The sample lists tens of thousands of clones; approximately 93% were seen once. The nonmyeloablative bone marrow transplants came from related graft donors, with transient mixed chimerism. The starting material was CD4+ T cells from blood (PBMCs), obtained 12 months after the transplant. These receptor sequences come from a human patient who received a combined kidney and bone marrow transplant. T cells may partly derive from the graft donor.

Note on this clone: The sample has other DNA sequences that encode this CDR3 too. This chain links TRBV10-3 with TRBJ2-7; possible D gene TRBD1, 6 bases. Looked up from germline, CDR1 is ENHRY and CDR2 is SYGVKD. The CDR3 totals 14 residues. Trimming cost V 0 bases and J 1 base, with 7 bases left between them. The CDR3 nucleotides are TGTGCCATCAGTGAGTCCAGGGGATCCTACGAGCAGTACTTC. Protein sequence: CAISESRGSYEQYF.

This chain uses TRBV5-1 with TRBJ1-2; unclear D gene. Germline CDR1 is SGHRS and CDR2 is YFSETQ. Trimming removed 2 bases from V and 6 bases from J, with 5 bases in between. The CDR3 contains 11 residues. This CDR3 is CASSLNNGYTF. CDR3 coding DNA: TGCGCCAGCAGCTTAAATAATGGCTACACCTTC.

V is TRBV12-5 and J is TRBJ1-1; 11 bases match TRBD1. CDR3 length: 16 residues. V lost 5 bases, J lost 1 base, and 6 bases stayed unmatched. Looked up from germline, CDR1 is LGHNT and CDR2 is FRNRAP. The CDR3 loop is CASGPGQGGRNTEAFF. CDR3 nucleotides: TGTGCTAGTGGTCCGGGACAGGGGGGAAGGAACACTGAAGCTTTCTTT.

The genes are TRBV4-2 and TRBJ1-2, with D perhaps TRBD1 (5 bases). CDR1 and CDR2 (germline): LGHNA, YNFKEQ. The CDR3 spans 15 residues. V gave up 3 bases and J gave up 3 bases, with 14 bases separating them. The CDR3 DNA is TGTGCCAGCAGCCAGAGCAGGGTAGTTGACTATGGCTACACCTTC. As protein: CASSQSRVVDYGYTF.

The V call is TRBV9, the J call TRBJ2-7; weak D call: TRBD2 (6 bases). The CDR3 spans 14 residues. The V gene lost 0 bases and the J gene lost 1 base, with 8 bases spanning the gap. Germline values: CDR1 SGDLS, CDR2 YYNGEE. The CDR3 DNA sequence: TGTGCCAGCAGCGTAGTTGGGACTTCCTACGAGCAGTACTTC. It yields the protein CASSVVGTSYEQYF.

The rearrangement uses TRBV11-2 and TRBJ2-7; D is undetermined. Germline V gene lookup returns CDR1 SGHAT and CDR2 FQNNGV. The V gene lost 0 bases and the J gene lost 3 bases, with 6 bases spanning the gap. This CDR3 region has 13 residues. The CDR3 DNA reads TGTGCCAGCAGCTTAGAAATCTTCTACGAGCAGTACTTC. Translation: CASSLEIFYEQYF.

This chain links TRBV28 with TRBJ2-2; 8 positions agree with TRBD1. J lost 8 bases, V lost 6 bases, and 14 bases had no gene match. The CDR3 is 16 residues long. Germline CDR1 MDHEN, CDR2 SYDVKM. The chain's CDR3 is CASSSPGQGWAGELFF. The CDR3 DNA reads TGTGCCAGCAGCTCTCCCGGACAGGGCTGGGCGGGGGAGCTGTTTTTT.

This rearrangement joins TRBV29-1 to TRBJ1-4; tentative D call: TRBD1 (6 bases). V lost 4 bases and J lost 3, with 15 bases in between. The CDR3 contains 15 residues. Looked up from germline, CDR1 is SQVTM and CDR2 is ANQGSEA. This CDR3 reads CSVAGPTGPNEKLFF. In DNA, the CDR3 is TGCAGCGTTGCAGGGCCGACAGGCCCTAATGAAAAACTGTTTTTT.

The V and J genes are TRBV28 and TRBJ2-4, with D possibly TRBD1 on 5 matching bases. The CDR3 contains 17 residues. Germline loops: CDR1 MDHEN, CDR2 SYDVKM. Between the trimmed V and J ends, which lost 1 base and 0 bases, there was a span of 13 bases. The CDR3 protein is CASSLFRVILAKNIQYF. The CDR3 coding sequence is TGTGCCAGCAGTTTATTCAGGGTTATTCTAGCCAAAAACATTCAGTACTTC.

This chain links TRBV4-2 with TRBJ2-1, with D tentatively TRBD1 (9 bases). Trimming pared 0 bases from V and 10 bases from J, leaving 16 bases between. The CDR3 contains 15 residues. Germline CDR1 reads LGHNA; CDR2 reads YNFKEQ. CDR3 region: CASSQDFSGTGEQFF. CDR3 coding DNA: TGTGCCAGCAGCCAAGATTTTAGCGGGACAGGGGAGCAGTTCTTC.

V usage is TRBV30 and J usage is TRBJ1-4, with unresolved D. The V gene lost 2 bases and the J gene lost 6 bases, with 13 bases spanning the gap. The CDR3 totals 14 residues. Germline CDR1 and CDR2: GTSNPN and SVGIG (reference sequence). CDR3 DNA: TGTGCCTGGAGTCTCGGGCTAGCGGATGAAAAACTGTTTTTT. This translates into CAWSLGLADEKLFF.

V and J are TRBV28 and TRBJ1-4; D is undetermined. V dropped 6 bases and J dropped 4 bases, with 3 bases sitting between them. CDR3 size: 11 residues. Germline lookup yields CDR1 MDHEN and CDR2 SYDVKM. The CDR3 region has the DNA TGTGCCAGCAGCCTTAATGAAAAACTGTTTTTT. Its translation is CASSLNEKLFF.

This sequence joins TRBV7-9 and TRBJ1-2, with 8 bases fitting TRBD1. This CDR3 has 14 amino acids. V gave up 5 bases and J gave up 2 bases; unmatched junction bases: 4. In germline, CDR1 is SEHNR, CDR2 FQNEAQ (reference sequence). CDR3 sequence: CASSLRTGNYGYTF. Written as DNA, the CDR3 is TGTGCCAGCAGCCTACGGACAGGGAACTATGGCTACACCTTC.

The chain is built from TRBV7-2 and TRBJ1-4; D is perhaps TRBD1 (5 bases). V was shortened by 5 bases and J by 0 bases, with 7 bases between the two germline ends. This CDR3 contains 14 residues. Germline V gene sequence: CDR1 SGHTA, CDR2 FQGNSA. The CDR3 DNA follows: TGTGCCAGCAGCCGACAGACAACTAATGAAAAACTGTTTTTT. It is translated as CASSRQTTNEKLFF. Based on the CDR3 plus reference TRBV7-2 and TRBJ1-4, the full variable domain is GAGVSQSPSNKVTEKGKDVELRCDPISGHTALYWYRQSLGQGLEFLIYFQGNSAPDKSGLPSDRFSAERTGGSVSTLTIQRTQQEDSAVYLCASSRQTTNEKLFFGSGTQLSVL.

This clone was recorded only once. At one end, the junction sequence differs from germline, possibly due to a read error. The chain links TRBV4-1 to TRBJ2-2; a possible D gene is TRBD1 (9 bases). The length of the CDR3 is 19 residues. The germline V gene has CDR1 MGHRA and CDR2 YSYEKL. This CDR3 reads CASSLNKGGTGRIRGGLFF. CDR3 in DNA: TGCGCCAGCAGCCTCAATAAGGGGGGGACAGGGAGGATCCGGGGGGGGCTGTTTTTT.

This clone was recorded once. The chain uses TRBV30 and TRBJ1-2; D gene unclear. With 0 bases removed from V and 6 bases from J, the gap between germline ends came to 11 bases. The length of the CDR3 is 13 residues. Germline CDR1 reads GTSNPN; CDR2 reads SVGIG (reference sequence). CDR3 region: CAWSVLRGDGYTF. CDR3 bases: TGTGCCTGGAGTGTACTTCGGGGAGATGGCTACACCTTC.

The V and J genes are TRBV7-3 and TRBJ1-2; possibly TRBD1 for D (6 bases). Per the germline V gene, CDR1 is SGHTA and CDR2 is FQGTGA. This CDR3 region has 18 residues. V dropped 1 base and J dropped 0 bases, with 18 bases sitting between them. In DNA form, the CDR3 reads TGTGCCAGCAGCTTAAAGCCTTGGGGGCCTGGGACTAACTATGGCTACACCTTC. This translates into CASSLKPWGPGTNYGYTF.